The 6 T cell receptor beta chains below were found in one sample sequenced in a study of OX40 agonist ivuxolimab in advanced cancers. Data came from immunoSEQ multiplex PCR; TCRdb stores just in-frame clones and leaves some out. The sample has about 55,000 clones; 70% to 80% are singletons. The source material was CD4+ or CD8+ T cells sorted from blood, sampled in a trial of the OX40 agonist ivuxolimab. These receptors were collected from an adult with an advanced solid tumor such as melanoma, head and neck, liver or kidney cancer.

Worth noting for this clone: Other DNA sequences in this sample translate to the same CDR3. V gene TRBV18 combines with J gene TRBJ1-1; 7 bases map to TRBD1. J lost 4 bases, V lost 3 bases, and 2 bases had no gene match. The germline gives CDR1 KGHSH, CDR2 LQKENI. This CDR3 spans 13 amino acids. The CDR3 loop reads CASSPRQGTEAFF. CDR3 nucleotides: TGTGCCAGCTCACCGAGACAGGGCACTGAAGCTTTCTTT.

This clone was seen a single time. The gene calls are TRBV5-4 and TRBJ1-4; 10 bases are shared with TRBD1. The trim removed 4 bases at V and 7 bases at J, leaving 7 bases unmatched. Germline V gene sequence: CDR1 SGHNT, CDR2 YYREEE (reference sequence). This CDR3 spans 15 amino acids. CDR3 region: CASSPDRGRIEKLFF. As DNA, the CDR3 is TGTGCCAGCAGCCCCGACAGGGGGCGAATTGAAAAACTGTTTTTT.

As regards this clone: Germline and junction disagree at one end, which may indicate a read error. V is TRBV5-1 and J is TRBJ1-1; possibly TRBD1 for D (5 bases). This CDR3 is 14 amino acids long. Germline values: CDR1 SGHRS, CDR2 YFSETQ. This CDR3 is CASSESGMNTEAFF. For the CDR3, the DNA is TGCGCCAGCAGCGAATCAGGGATGAATACTGAAGCTTTCTTT.

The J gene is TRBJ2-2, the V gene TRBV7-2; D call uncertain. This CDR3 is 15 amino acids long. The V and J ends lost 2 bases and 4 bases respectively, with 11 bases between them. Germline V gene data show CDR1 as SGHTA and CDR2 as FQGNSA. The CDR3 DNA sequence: TGTGCCAGCAGCTTAACCCAGCTGGGCACCGGGGAGCTGTTTTTT. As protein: CASSLTQLGTGELFF.

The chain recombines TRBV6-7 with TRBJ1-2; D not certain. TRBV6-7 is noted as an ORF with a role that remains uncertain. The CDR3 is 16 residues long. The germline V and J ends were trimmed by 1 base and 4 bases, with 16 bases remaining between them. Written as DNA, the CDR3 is TGTGCCAGCAGTTACTGGTGCCTGGGCCCCATCTATGGCTACACCTTC. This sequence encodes CASSYWCLGPIYGYTF.

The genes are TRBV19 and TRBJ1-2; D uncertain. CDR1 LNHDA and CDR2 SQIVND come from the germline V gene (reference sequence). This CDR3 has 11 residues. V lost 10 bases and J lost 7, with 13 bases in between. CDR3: CATSDWIGYTF. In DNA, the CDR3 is TGTGCCACCTCAGACTGGATTGGCTACACCTTC.